This T cell receptor (beta chain) was documented in a study of PD-L1 blockade in urothelial cancer. Study overall: Patients went on atezolizumab in the mid-2010s, receiving 1,200 mg intravenously every 3 weeks. The study recovered a median of 141,255 T cells per blood sample.

The ends were cut back, 2 bases at V and 3 bases at J, with 4 bases in the middle. The CDR3 contains 12 residues. Germline CDR1 KGHSH, CDR2 LQKENI. Sequencing used immunoSEQ multiplex PCR; TCRdb keeps in-frame clones, though not all of them. The sample lists fewer than 65,000 clones, around 90% occurring once. Noted time point: pretreatment peripheral blood. Patient disease was locally advanced or metastatic urothelial carcinoma. Patient sample counts ranged from 1 to 8, pretreatment and on-treatment. The chain couples TRBV18 to TRBJ1-2, with D uncertain. This sequence originates from a woman between 55 and 75 years old with urothelial cancer. The sequences come from PBMCs, collected around atezolizumab (anti-PD-L1) treatment. The CDR3 nucleotides read TGTGCCAGCTCACCAACTTACTATGGCTACACCTTC. This translates into CASSPTYYGYTF.